A single sample gave rise to the 16 T cell receptor beta chains below, sequenced in a study of blood T cell repertoires in COVID-19. Method: immunoSEQ multiplex PCR; TCRdb's copy keeps in-frame clones and lacks some. The data show about 39,000 clones, 60% to 85% seen once. The sequencing sample was made of peripheral blood. These receptors all stem from a man between 65 and 79 years old with active or convalescent COVID-19.

This clone appeared a few times. The genes are TRBV11-2 and TRBJ2-7; unclear D gene. Trimming removed 5 bases at V and 3 bases at J, with 8 bases between. The CDR3 is made up of 12 amino acids. The germline V gene has CDR1 SGHAT and CDR2 FQNNGV. DNA of the CDR3: TGTGCCAGCAGCACCACAAGCTACGAGCAGTACTTC. This translates into CASSTTSYEQYF.

The V and J genes are TRBV3-1 (or the pseudogene TRBV3-2) and TRBJ2-7, with 8 bases lining up with TRBD1. The CDR3 length is 14 residues. Germline CDR1 reads LGHDT; CDR2 reads YNNKEL (reference sequence). Trimming removed 2 bases from V and 6 bases from J; junction bases left unmatched: 6. CDR3 amino acids: CASSQTEQGVEQYF. The CDR3 nucleotides are TGTGCCAGCAGCCAAACCGAACAGGGGGTCGAGCAGTACTTC.

The V call is TRBV5-1, the J call TRBJ1-4; 9 bases fit TRBD1. Looked up from germline, CDR1 is SGHRS and CDR2 is YFSETQ. CDR3 length: 15 residues. V gave up 4 bases and J gave up 3 bases; unmatched junction bases: 4. CDR3 loop: CASSVGQGPNEKLFF. Written as DNA, the CDR3 is TGCGCCAGCAGCGTGGGACAGGGCCCTAATGAAAAACTGTTTTTT.

The chain couples TRBV28 to TRBJ1-3; D unresolved. Per the germline V gene, CDR1 is MDHEN and CDR2 is SYDVKM. The CDR3 runs to 14 residues. V lost 4 bases and J lost 2, with 9 bases in between. CDR3 region: CASSSSGAGNTIYF. CDR3 coding DNA: TGTGCCAGCAGTTCCTCGGGAGCTGGAAACACCATATATTTT.

This sequence joins TRBV3-1 (or the pseudogene TRBV3-2) and TRBJ2-1; 8 bases map to TRBD2. Germline V lookup: CDR1 LGHDT, CDR2 YNNKEL (reference sequence). V dropped 5 bases and J dropped 14; count of bases not matched to a gene: 17. This CDR3 has 15 amino acids. The CDR3, as DNA: TGTGCCAGCAGCTCACGCCCGGACGGGGGGGCGGGTGAGTTCTTC. It translates to CASSSRPDGGAGEFF.

The chain employs TRBV5-1 and TRBJ2-7; the match to TRBD2 covers 7 bases. The germline V gene has CDR1 SGHRS and CDR2 YFSETQ. The length of the CDR3 is 11 residues. CDR3 region: CANSRGDEQYF. The CDR3 coding sequence is TGCGCAAACTCCCGGGGGGACGAGCAGTACTTC.

This clone was observed once. The V call is TRBV5-1, the J call TRBJ2-5; 9 nucleotides align to TRBD2. The CDR3 loop spans 16 amino acids. CDR1 is SGHRS, CDR2 YFSETQ, per germline. V was pared by 2 bases and J by 5 bases, with 10 bases of the junction left unmatched. Here the CDR3 reads CASSFASGGPVETQYF. CDR3 nucleotides: TGCGCCAGCAGCTTTGCCAGCGGGGGGCCAGTGGAGACCCAGTACTTC.

The chain combines TRBV7-6 with TRBJ1-1; no clear D. V shed 1 base and J shed 1 base, with 7 bases lying between them. Germline loops: CDR1 SGHVS, CDR2 FNYEAQ. This CDR3 contains 14 residues. CDR3 residues: CASSLVPGNTEAFF. Written as DNA, the CDR3 is TGTGCCAGCAGCTTAGTTCCAGGGAACACTGAAGCTTTCTTT.

The chain couples TRBV3-1 (or the pseudogene TRBV3-2) to TRBJ1-2, with D possibly TRBD1 on 6 matching bases. Germline CDR1 LGHDT, CDR2 YNNKEL (reference sequence). V was trimmed by 0 bases and J by 4 bases, leaving 12 bases between them. The CDR3 totals 15 residues. CDR3 nucleotides: TGTGCCAGCAGCCAAGATCGGGCAGGGGCCTATGGCTACACCTTC. Encoded protein: CASSQDRAGAYGYTF.

The chain employs TRBV10-3 and TRBJ2-5, with a possible D match to TRBD2 (6 bases). The CDR3 contains 14 residues. Between the trimmed V and J ends, which lost 6 bases and 2 bases, there was a span of 13 bases. The germline V gene has CDR1 ENHRY and CDR2 SYGVKD. CDR3 coding DNA: TGTGCCATCAGGGCGGGGTCAGCTCAAGAGACCCAGTACTTC. Amino acids: CAIRAGSAQETQYF.

The rearrangement joins TRBV2 to TRBJ1-4, with TRBD1 as a possible D gene (6 bases). Germline CDR1 and CDR2: SNHLY and FYNNEI. The CDR3 sequence is 14 residues long. V was pared by 7 bases and J by 7 bases, with 16 bases between. The CDR3 sequence: CASNSEGGSEKLFF. In DNA, the CDR3 is TGTGCCAGCAACTCCGAGGGGGGGAGTGAAAAACTGTTTTTT.

This clone showed up just a few times. The chain joins TRBV2 to TRBJ2-2; no clear D. The V and J ends lost 7 bases and 0 bases respectively, with 9 bases between them. Germline V CDR1 and CDR2: SNHLY, FYNNEI. This CDR3 has 14 residues. CDR3 sequence reads: CASTGGANTGELFF. Here the CDR3 DNA reads TGTGCCAGCACTGGCGGAGCGAACACCGGGGAGCTGTTTTTT.

J is TRBJ1-5 and V is TRBV18, with 8 bases identical to TRBD1. CDR1 and CDR2 (germline): KGHSH, LQKENI. V shed 0 bases and J 7 bases; nucleotides not matched to a gene: 2. The CDR3 length is 14 residues. CDR3: CASSPPGTGQPQHF. The DNA of the CDR3 is TGTGCCAGCTCACCACCCGGGACAGGACAGCCCCAGCATTTT.

Only one count was recorded for this clone. The chain combines TRBV6-1 with TRBJ1-3; TRBD1 aligns across 7 bases. From germline, CDR1 is MNHNS and CDR2 SASEGT. Germline trimming cut 2 bases from V and 2 bases from J; bases unmatched to any gene: 15. There are 19 residues in the CDR3. The chain's CDR3 is CASSETRTGMGLTGNTIYF. The CDR3 nucleotides read TGTGCCAGCAGTGAAACAAGGACAGGAATGGGTTTGACTGGAAACACCATATATTTT.

The J gene is TRBJ1-2, the V gene TRBV2, with unresolved D. From germline, CDR1 is SNHLY and CDR2 FYNNEI. Between the trimmed V and J ends, which lost 3 bases and 7 bases, there was a span of 6 bases. This CDR3 has 11 amino acids. This CDR3 is CASSDLGGYTF. CDR3 nucleotides: TGTGCCAGCAGTGATCTAGGTGGCTACACCTTC.

This clone was detected only once. The genes are TRBV10-3 and TRBJ2-3; 9 bases are shared with TRBD2. The CDR3 length is 16 residues. V gave up 1 base and J gave up 5 bases; unmatched junction bases: 7. Germline loops: CDR1 ENHRY, CDR2 SYGVKD. The CDR3 spells CAISEWAGGREDTQYF. As DNA, the CDR3 is TGTGCCATCAGTGAGTGGGCGGGGGGGCGTGAAGATACGCAGTATTTT.